This T cell receptor (beta chain) was documented in a study of blood T cell repertoires in COVID-19 (dated by TCRdb to about 2020). Describing the broader study: Samples from collaborators originated in the United States, Italy and Spain and spanned both the acute and convalescent phases of COVID-19. The material from the prospective study consisted of cDNA or gDNA derived from T cells, B-cell-depleted T cells, or PBMCs. Deeply sampled blood TCRbeta repertoires from subjects exposed to, actively infected with, or recovered from COVID-19 were included in the dataset. The repertoires were released in a freely available public database intended as a resource for research on the immune response to SARS-CoV-2. Samples came from the ongoing ImmuneRACE study (first 160 participants) plus 1,254 subjects from 6 global collaborators. The sample metadata nearly always contained a de-identified subject ID, COVID-19 status, age in years and sex. HLA class I and class II types, where available, came from metadata supplied by the sample provider rather than from assay-based typing. Overall results and qualifications from the work: How much clinical and demographic metadata was included differed by source and by participant, and the metadata was provided uncurated.

Enrolling through a virtual design, the prospective study's participants ranged in age from roughly 18 to 100 years and lived across around 25 United States geographic areas. To assign participants to cohorts, the prospective study relied on clinical history that participants themselves reported in a screening survey and a study questionnaire. Exposed participants were defined as having been in contact with someone with a PCR-confirmed or clinician-diagnosed COVID-19 case within 2 weeks of study entry. Mobile phlebotomists in the prospective study collected whole blood, serum and a nasopharyngeal or oropharyngeal swab from every participant. Over an approximately 2-month period, participants in the prospective study had the option of providing additional blood draws and questionnaires. Prospective study blood samples were shipped either frozen or at room temperature before DNA extraction. Including cysteine and phenylalanine, the CDR3 has 13 amino acids. Kept here is only the CDR3 DNA, which spans 39 bases and is read in frame from base 1. Trimming costs V 3 bases and J 5 bases, and their ends lie 8 bases apart.

TCRbeta CDR3 regions were amplified from genomic DNA using the immunoSEQ Assay, a bias-controlled multiplex PCR. Per the authors' processing: The number of nucleated cells in each sample was estimated from the amplification of reference gene primers within the assay. To quantify the absolute abundance of each unique TCRbeta CDR3 rearrangement, sequence reads were collapsed and filtered. For each sample, productive Simpson clonality was calculated by taking the square root of Simpson's diversity index across productive rearrangements. As stored in TCRdb, this immuneACCESS dataset retains in-frame rearrangements with V and J assigned. A fraction of the clones does not appear; measured against another copy, unresolved V genes explain less than half of the discrepancy, and the remainder lacks a known reason. That table is the source of V, J and clone size, and D and trimming were worked out from the DNA. A total of about 250,000 clones appear in this sample, 80% to 90% of them only once. Around 3% of the sample comes from the top ten.

On this clone: What antigen it recognizes has not been identified. It has no much larger one-base neighbor in the sample; base qualities were not kept.

The V gene is TRBV12-3 or TRBV12-4 and the J gene is TRBJ2-1; the D region possibly corresponds to TRBD2 (5 bases align). Sequencing input: PBMCs or T cells enriched from blood (not recorded which). This TCR came from a woman between 35 and 50 years old who had been exposed to COVID-19. The CDR3 reads as follows: CASSFSGNNEQFF. In nucleotide form, the sequence is TGTGCCAGCAGTTTCTCCGGGAACAATGAGCAGTTCTTC.